A selection of T cell receptor beta chains follows, all from one sample in a study of cytomegalovirus exposure and HLA in healthy donors. Repertoires were generated with immunoSEQ multiplex PCR, while TCRdb's copy carries only in-frame clones and drops some. Among 90,000 to 130,000 clones listed, roughly four fifths were seen once. The sequenced sample was PBMCs. These receptor sequences come from a young man in good health and CMV-seropositive. Each CDR3 is given with its conserved first and last residue. The D gene is left open where the match is weak. Rows give clone size only sometimes, using once, few, many, or a class for an expanded clone.

V	D	size	J	CDR3	DNA
TRBV5-4	-	-	TRBJ2-2	CASSPGVFTGELFF	TGTGCCAGCAGCCCAGGGGTCTTCACCGGGGAGCTGTTTTTT
TRBV5-1	TRBD1	-	TRBJ2-2	CASSLKGASTGELFF	TGCGCCAGCAGCTTAAAGGGGGCGAGTACCGGGGAGCTGTTTTTT
TRBV30	-	-	TRBJ1-5	CAWSAGLSNQPQHF	TGTGCCTGGAGTGCGGGGTTAAGCAATCAGCCCCAGCATTTT
TRBV9	-	-	TRBJ2-2	CASSVGSGLLTGELFF	TGTGCCAGCAGCGTAGGTTCGGGACTCCTAACCGGGGAGCTGTTTTTT
TRBV7-9	-	-	TRBJ1-2	CASSSNLNYGYTF	TGTGCCAGCAGTTCCAACTTAAACTATGGCTACACCTTC
TRBV5-4	TRBD2	-	TRBJ2-3	CASSSSKRGSTDTQYF	TGTGCCAGCAGCTCAAGTAAGCGGGGGAGCACAGATACGCAGTATTTT
TRBV7-9	TRBD1	once	TRBJ2-7	CASRLGQASYEQYF	TGTGCCAGCAGGTTGGGACAGGCCTCCTACGAGCAGTACTTC
TRBV2	-	-	TRBJ1-2	CASSPRRAHGYTF	TGTGCCAGCAGCCCCCGGCGGGCTCATGGCTACACCTTC
TRBV18	TRBD1	-	TRBJ1-1	CASSPTNRGETEAFF	TGTGCCAGCTCACCGACAAACAGGGGAGAGACTGAAGCTTTCTTT
TRBV20-1	-	-	TRBJ2-3	CSARRLDTQYF	TGCAGTGCTAGAAGACTCGATACGCAGTATTTT
TRBV5-1	-	-	TRBJ1-1	CASSPQGWGTTFF	TGCGCCAGCAGCCCACAGGGTTGGGGCACGACTTTCTTT
TRBV7-9	TRBD1	-	TRBJ2-7	CASSLPKGQGYEQYF	TGTGCCAGCAGCCTGCCGAAGGGACAGGGTTACGAGCAGTACTTC
TRBV5-1	-	-	TRBJ1-2	CASSLDSLGPTYGYTF	TGCGCCAGCAGCTTGGATAGCCTGGGTCCGACCTATGGCTACACCTTC
TRBV6-6	-	-	TRBJ1-5	CASSYGGDSNQPQHF	TGTGCCAGCAGTTATGGAGGTGATAGCAATCAGCCCCAGCATTTT
TRBV7-9	TRBD1	few	TRBJ1-2	CASRLGQGAGYTF	TGTGCCAGCAGACTGGGACAGGGGGCTGGCTACACCTTC
TRBV7-2	-	-	TRBJ2-1	CASSTGMYNEQFF	TGTGCCAGCAGCACCGGGATGTACAATGAGCAGTTCTTC
TRBV5-4	-	few	TRBJ2-3	CASSPPPSGGTDTQYF	TGTGCCAGCAGCCCCCCGCCCAGCGGTGGCACAGATACGCAGTATTTT
TRBV7-9	-	-	TRBJ1-2	CASSLEEGYGYTF	TGTGCCAGCAGCTTAGAAGAGGGCTATGGCTACACCTTC
TRBV5-1	TRBD2	-	TRBJ2-1	CASSLRPGRDNEQFF	TGCGCCAGCAGCTTGAGGCCAGGGAGGGACAATGAGCAGTTCTTC
TRBV19	-	few	TRBJ2-7	CASSTTGTGGYEQYF	TGTGCCAGTAGTACGACCGGGACTGGAGGCTACGAGCAGTACTTC
TRBV7-6	-	-	TRBJ2-7	CASSLERFGKGGYEQYF	TGTGCCAGCAGCTTAGAACGTTTTGGTAAAGGAGGCTACGAGCAGTACTTC
TRBV5-1	-	-	TRBJ1-1	CASSLEGGTREAFF	TGCGCCAGCAGCTTGGAAGGGGGGACTAGGGAAGCTTTCTTT
TRBV14	-	-	TRBJ2-7	CASSPSGVEQYF	TGTGCCAGCAGCCCTTCGGGGGTAGAGCAGTACTTC
TRBV5-4	TRBD1	-	TRBJ2-5	CASSATGVETQYF	TGTGCCAGCAGCGCGACAGGGGTAGAGACCCAGTACTTC
TRBV6-1	TRBD2	-	TRBJ2-4	CASSEWEGTVIQYF	TGTGCCAGCAGTGAATGGGAGGGGACGGTGATTCAGTACTTC
TRBV27	TRBD2	-	TRBJ2-7	CASSLTSGGPIEQYF	TGTGCCAGCAGTCTGACTAGCGGGGGGCCGATCGAGCAGTACTTC
TRBV11-1	-	-	TRBJ2-2	CASTGRTTGELFF	TGTGCCAGCACGGGCAGGACTACCGGGGAGCTGTTTTTT
TRBV6-1	-	once	TRBJ1-1	CASSTTGIKTEAFF	TGTGCCAGCAGTACGACAGGTATTAAAACTGAAGCTTTCTTT
TRBV5-1	-	-	TRBJ1-4	CASSSAGYREKLFF	TGCGCCAGCAGCTCCGCAGGTTATCGTGAAAAACTGTTTTTT
TRBV5-1	-	-	TRBJ2-1	CASSLASPGDEQFF	TGCGCCAGCAGCTTGGCCTCCCCCGGAGATGAGCAGTTCTTC
TRBV28	-	-	TRBJ2-3	CASSLGGGGSDTQYF	TGTGCCAGCAGTTTAGGCGGGGGCGGTTCAGATACGCAGTATTTT
TRBV21-1	-	-	TRBJ1-5	CASSSARKGDQPQHF	TGTGCCAGCAGCAGCGCGCGCAAAGGGGATCAGCCCCAGCATTTT
TRBV9	TRBD2	once	TRBJ2-3	CASSLNPGGTTDTQYF	TGTGCCAGCAGCCTTAATCCGGGGGGGACGACAGATACGCAGTATTTT
TRBV13	TRBD1	once	TRBJ1-2	CASSGQRTGGDGYTF	TGTGCCAGCAGCGGGCAGAGGACAGGGGGCGATGGCTACACCTTC
TRBV9	-	once	TRBJ1-1	CASSDGSVTEAFF	TGTGCCAGCAGCGACGGGAGTGTCACTGAAGCTTTCTTT
TRBV5-1	TRBD2	-	TRBJ2-5	CASSLGTSGVRRETQYF	TGCGCCAGCAGCTTGGGGACTAGCGGAGTCAGAAGGGAGACCCAGTACTTC
TRBV11-2	-	-	TRBJ1-1	CASSLVNWATEAFF	TGTGCCAGCAGCTTAGTTAACTGGGCAACTGAAGCTTTCTTT
TRBV6-4	TRBD2	-	TRBJ2-1	CASSELAGGPNEQFF	TGTGCCAGCAGTGAACTAGCGGGGGGGCCCAATGAGCAGTTCTTC
TRBV5-1	-	-	TRBJ2-7	CASSPDTNTYEQYF	TGCGCCAGCAGCCCTGACACGAACACCTACGAGCAGTACTTC
TRBV7-9	-	few	TRBJ1-5	CASSIVTGPSNQPQHF	TGTGCCAGCAGCATAGTCACAGGGCCCAGCAATCAGCCCCAGCATTTT
TRBV6-5	-	-	TRBJ2-2	CASRQTNTGELFF	TGTGCCAGCAGGCAGACTAACACCGGGGAGCTGTTTTTT
TRBV2	-	-	TRBJ1-1	CASSDRRGNTEAFF	TGTGCCAGCAGTGATCGTCGAGGGAACACTGAAGCTTTCTTT
TRBV9	-	few	TRBJ1-2	CASSVRRDGYTF	TGTGCCAGCAGCGTTAGGAGGGACGGCTACACCTTC
TRBV5-1	-	-	TRBJ2-7	CASSLDRGGHEQYF	TGCGCCAGCAGCTTGGACAGGGGAGGTCACGAGCAGTACTTC
TRBV5-1	-	once	TRBJ2-5	CASSPRSVAETQYF	TGCGCCAGCAGCCCACGGTCGGTTGCCGAGACCCAGTACTTC
TRBV5-6	TRBD2	once	TRBJ2-2	CASSLEPGGPSGELFF	TGTGCCAGCAGCTTGGAGCCGGGAGGGCCCAGCGGGGAGCTGTTTTTT
TRBV7-6	-	-	TRBJ2-3	CASSRGAGSGTDTQYF	TGTGCCAGCAGCCGGGGGGCGGGAAGTGGCACAGATACGCAGTATTTT
TRBV28	-	-	TRBJ2-7	CASSFVEAGEPYEQYF	TGTGCCAGCAGTTTCGTGGAGGCAGGGGAGCCTTACGAGCAGTACTTC
TRBV10-2	TRBD2	-	TRBJ2-7	CASSARGVNEQYF	TGCGCCAGCAGTGCCCGGGGGGTCAACGAGCAGTACTTC
TRBV7-8	TRBD2	once	TRBJ2-7	CASSTRPGLVYEQYF	TGTGCCAGCAGCACACGACCGGGACTAGTCTACGAGCAGTACTTC
TRBV7-6	TRBD2	-	TRBJ2-7	CASSPGLAGQQYF	TGTGCCAGCAGCCCAGGACTAGCAGGTCAGCAGTACTTC
TRBV30	TRBD1	once	TRBJ1-1	CAWSVYSDRLRAFF	TGTGCCTGGAGTGTATATTCGGACAGGTTGAGGGCTTTCTTT
TRBV28	TRBD2	once	TRBJ2-5	CASSLPGLARETQYF	TGTGCCAGCAGCTTACCGGGACTAGCACGAGAGACCCAGTACTTC
TRBV4-1	-	once	TRBJ1-5	CASSQTGSGGGQPQHF	TGCGCCAGCAGCCAAACTGGCTCTGGGGGCGGTCAGCCCCAGCATTTT
TRBV6-1	-	-	TRBJ1-5	CASERVNQPQHF	TGTGCCAGTGAAAGAGTTAATCAGCCCCAGCATTTT